The 10 T cell receptor beta chains in this list originate from one sample, sequenced in a study of vaccination effects on CD4 cells after COVID-19. Method: immunoSEQ multiplex PCR; TCRdb's copy keeps in-frame clones and lacks some. The table lists fewer than 75,000 clones, about 74% of them singletons. Following a 10-day culture, CD4+ T cells were purified. No antigens are known for them. The sequencing used CD4+ T cells from PBMCs cultured without peptide, collected before COVID-19 vaccination. These TCRs come from a human donor who received a COVID-19 vaccine.

This chain connects TRBV6-5 to TRBJ1-2, with D unclear. V lost 0 bases to trimming and J lost 1 base, with 6 bases between them. CDR1 is MNHEY, CDR2 SVGAGI, per germline. This CDR3 is 14 amino acids long. CDR3: CASSYSLSNYGYTF. Here the CDR3 DNA reads TGTGCCAGCAGTTACTCTTTAAGTAACTATGGCTACACCTTC.

V is TRBV28 and J is TRBJ2-2; D may be TRBD1 (6 bases). CDR3 length: 15 residues. From germline, CDR1 is MDHEN and CDR2 SYDVKM. Trimming took off 5 bases at V and 4 bases at J, with 14 bases between the two ends. The CDR3 spells CASSPSGTFTGELFF. The CDR3, as DNA: TGTGCCAGCAGTCCCTCCGGGACATTCACCGGGGAGCTGTTTTTT.

The V and J genes are TRBV19 and TRBJ2-3, with 10 bases that match TRBD2. After removal of 4 bases from V and 2 bases from J, the junction contained 3 bases not matched to a gene. The V gene's germline CDR1 is LNHDA and CDR2 SQIVND (reference sequence). The CDR3 extends over 15 amino acids. In DNA, the CDR3 is TGTGCCAGTAGTACCAGCGGGGGGGCCACAGATACGCAGTATTTT. Translated: CASSTSGGATDTQYF.

J is TRBJ2-6 and V is TRBV5-1, with 7 bases that match TRBD1. The CDR3 covers 19 residues. Germline CDR1 reads SGHRS; CDR2 reads YFSETQ. With 1 base clipped from V and 1 base from J, the junction kept 11 bases outside the gene matches. The CDR3, as DNA: TGCGCCAGCAGCTTGCGGGGACAAGGGGGCCTATCTGGGGCCAACGTCCTGACTTTC. Its protein product is CASSLRGQGGLSGANVLTF.

The genes are TRBV5-1 and TRBJ2-7; D is perhaps TRBD1 or TRBD2 (6 bases each). Germline loops: CDR1 SGHRS, CDR2 YFSETQ. This CDR3 comprises 14 residues. V lost 0 bases and J 6 bases, leaving 13 bases between the germline ends. CDR3 sequence reads: CASSLDGGLGEQYV. The CDR3 DNA reads TGCGCCAGCAGCTTGGATGGGGGGCTAGGCGAGCAGTACGTC.

This chain uses TRBV9 with TRBJ1-2; 7 bases map to TRBD1. Losses at the gene ends were 4 bases for V and 4 bases for J; bases not matched to a gene: 16. CDR1 is SGDLS, CDR2 YYNGEE, per germline. The CDR3 extends over 17 amino acids. The CDR3 sequence is CASSLAPRQGGIYGYTF. The CDR3 bases are TGTGCCAGCAGCCTAGCTCCCCGCCAGGGGGGTATCTATGGCTACACCTTC.

V gene TRBV21-1 combines with J gene TRBJ2-7; whether TRBD1, the table's D call, matches the DNA was not checked. TRBV21-1 is listed as a pseudogene. CDR3 length: 16 residues. CDR3 in amino acids: CASLSPTGGLTYEQYV. Here the CDR3 DNA reads TGTGCCAGCCTTAGTCCGACAGGGGGCCTTACCTACGAGCAGTACGTC.

The J gene is TRBJ1-2, the V gene TRBV6-6; no reliable D call. The germline V gene has CDR1 MNHNY and CDR2 SVGAGI (reference sequence). The CDR3 extends over 12 amino acids. The V and J ends lost 8 bases and 1 base respectively, with 8 bases between them. The CDR3 coding sequence is TGTGCCAGCGGCGACATTAACTATGGCTACACCTTC. This translates into CASGDINYGYTF.

This clone appeared a single time. The chain is built from TRBV10-2 and TRBJ2-7; D is ambiguous. Germline V CDR1 and CDR2: WSHSY, SAAADI. The ends were cut back, 6 bases at V and 3 bases at J, with 9 bases in the middle. CDR3 length: 12 amino acids. CDR3 sequence: CASRDTVYEQYV. The CDR3 DNA reads as TGCGCCAGCAGGGATACAGTCTACGAGCAGTACGTC.

This sequence joins TRBV11-3 and TRBJ1-1; D uncertain. The CDR3 is 13 amino acids. Trimming shortened V by 3 bases and J by 4 bases, and 9 bases separated the two germline ends. CDR1 SGHNT and CDR2 YENEEA come from the germline V gene. CDR3: CASSFAGSTEAFF. CDR3 bases: TGTGCCAGCAGCTTTGCGGGGAGCACTGAAGCTTTCTTT.